This is a list of T cell receptor beta chains from one sample in a study of T cell responses to AZD1222 COVID-19 vaccine. TCRdb's copy holds only in-frame clones and misses some; the assay was immunoSEQ multiplex PCR. Of tens of thousands of clones in the sample, around four fifths were seen once. This sample comprised peripheral blood, obtained on day 0 of AZD1222 vaccination. All receptors come from an adult in good health. The CDR3 runs from the conserved cysteine through the conserved F or W. A D gene is named only where the DNA matches it firmly. Expanded clones get a size class; other rows say once, few or many, or leave the size out.

cdr3_nt cdr3_aa d_call clone_size j_call v_call
TGTGCCAGCAGCTTGTACAGAGATAGCAATCAGCCCCAGCATTTT CASSLYRDSNQPQHF - - TRBJ1-5 TRBV7-2
TGTGCCAGCACAGGGACAGAGAACACCGGGGAGCTGTTTTTT CASTGTENTGELFF TRBD1 - TRBJ2-2 TRBV7-9
TGTGCCAGCAGTGGTAGTAGACAGGGATCTTACGAGCAGTACTTC CASSGSRQGSYEQYF TRBD1 - TRBJ2-7 TRBV27
TGTGCCAGCAGACTGGTAGGCGACAGGGGTGGGTCACCCCTCCACTTT CASRLVGDRGGSPLHF TRBD1 - TRBJ1-6 TRBV5-4
TGCAGTGCGACAGGGAACTATGGCTACACCTTC CSATGNYGYTF TRBD1 - TRBJ1-2 TRBV20-1
TGTGCCAGCTCACCGCAGACAGGGCTGGGTAGCAATCAGCCCCAGCATTTT CASSPQTGLGSNQPQHF TRBD1 - TRBJ1-5 TRBV18
TGTGCCAGCAGTACCGGCTACGAGCAGTACTTC CASSTGYEQYF - once TRBJ2-7 TRBV6-5
TGCGCCAGCAGCCAGGGGCCAACAGGGGGAGAAGGGGATACGCAGTATTTT CASSQGPTGGEGDTQYF TRBD1 - TRBJ2-3 TRBV4-1
TGTGCCAGCAGTCGGGACAGCACTAATGAAAAACTGTTTTTT CASSRDSTNEKLFF TRBD1 - TRBJ1-4 TRBV27
TGCGCCAGCAGCTTAGGGACTAACTACGAGCAGTACTTC CASSLGTNYEQYF TRBD2 - TRBJ2-7 TRBV5-1
TGTGCCAGCAGTTTCACCGAGAGAAACACCATATATTTT CASSFTERNTIYF - - TRBJ1-3 TRBV12-3/TRBV12-4
TGTGCCAGCAGCTTGGGGGGGACTAGTGGGCGGTATGAGCAGTTCTTC CASSLGGTSGRYEQFF TRBD2 once TRBJ2-1 TRBV5-4
TGTGCCAGCAGTTACTCCAGGGAATTCGACGAGCAGTACTTC CASSYSREFDEQYF - once TRBJ2-7 TRBV6-5
TGTGCCAGCAGCTTGTTCCCCAGGGGGAGCCGTAATTCACCCCTCCACTTT CASSLFPRGSRNSPLHF TRBD1 - TRBJ1-6 TRBV5-4
TGTGCCAGCAGCTTCATGAAGGGGATTAATGAAAAACTGTTTTTT CASSFMKGINEKLFF - - TRBJ1-4 TRBV5-6
TGTGCCAGCAGCTTAATCGGCAGGACCAATTCACCCCTCCACTTT CASSLIGRTNSPLHF - - TRBJ1-6 TRBV7-8
TGCGCCAGCAGTGAGGCGGCGTTCCCGAGCTCCTACGAGCAGTACTTC CASSEAAFPSSYEQYF - - TRBJ2-7 TRBV10-1
TGTGCCTGGACGAGGGGATTTAATGAAAAACTGTTTTTT CAWTRGFNEKLFF - once TRBJ1-4 TRBV30
TGTGCCAGCAGCCAGAGAAGGACAGCCAACACTGAAGCTTTCTTT CASSQRRTANTEAFF - - TRBJ1-1 TRBV4-2
TGCGCCAGCAGCCTGACCGGGACCGCGACTAACTATGGCTACACCTTC CASSLTGTATNYGYTF - - TRBJ1-2 TRBV5-1
TGTGCCAGCAGCTTAGGAACGGGACTAGCGGGAGATACGCAGTATTTT CASSLGTGLAGDTQYF TRBD2 - TRBJ2-3 TRBV7-9
TGTGCCAGCAGCTCGCAGGGGACGGGGAACACTGAAGCTTTCTTT CASSSQGTGNTEAFF - - TRBJ1-1 TRBV7-9
TGTGCCAGCAGCCTACAGGGGGCGATCTATGGCTACACCTTC CASSLQGAIYGYTF TRBD1 few TRBJ1-2 TRBV5-6
TGTGCCAGCAGTGGGGGGGTTGCCAACGAGCAGTACTTC CASSGGVANEQYF TRBD2 - TRBJ2-7 TRBV5-4
TGTGCCATCAGTGAGTCCCGGGACAGAAACACTGAAGCTTTCTTT CAISESRDRNTEAFF TRBD1 - TRBJ1-1 TRBV10-3
TGTGCCAGTAGTATTCGGCGGGGGGGCACAGATACGCAGTATTTT CASSIRRGGTDTQYF TRBD2 - TRBJ2-3 TRBV19
TGTGCCAGCAGTGAATACAGTAGCTTGGAGACCCAGTACTTC CASSEYSSLETQYF - - TRBJ2-5 TRBV6-1
TGTGCCAGCAGCCAGACACCCACCGGGGAGCTGTTTTTT CASSQTPTGELFF - - TRBJ2-2 TRBV5-4